A selection of T cell receptor beta chains follows, all from one sample in a study of OX40 agonist ivuxolimab in advanced cancers. The table came from immunoSEQ multiplex PCR; TCRdb's copy has only in-frame clones and leaves some out. The sample records roughly 30,000 clones, roughly four fifths being singletons. The sample in question was CD4+ or CD8+ T cells sorted from blood, obtained in a trial of the OX40 agonist ivuxolimab. The receptors derive from an adult with an advanced solid tumor such as melanoma, head and neck, liver or kidney cancer. Both conserved end residues are part of each CDR3. Fields, in order: D gene, J gene, clone size, V gene, CDR3 length, CDR3 DNA, CDR3 protein. A D gene is named only where the DNA matches it firmly. Not every row has a clone size; where given, it reads once, few, many or a size class.

>NA|TRBJ2-3|once|TRBV10-2|11
TGCGCCAGCTCTTCCCGGGATACGCAGTATTTT
CASSSRDTQYF
>TRBD2|TRBJ2-5|NA|TRBV5-1|16
TGCGCCAGCAGCCCAGATAGCGGGGGGGCCCGAGAGACCCAGTACTTC
CASSPDSGGARETQYF
>NA|TRBJ1-4|few|TRBV10-3|18
TGTGCCATCAGTGAGTCGATATTAACGGGGGCAACTAATGAAAAACTGTTTTTT
CAISESILTGATNEKLFF
>TRBD1|TRBJ1-4|NA|TRBV7-2|15
TGTGCCAGCAGCGGGAGACAGGGGGCATGGGAAAAACTGTTTTTT
CASSGRQGAWEKLFF
>NA|TRBJ2-2|NA|TRBV9|18
TGTGCCAGCAGCCCAGCACGGACAGCATTTCAGAACACCGGGGAGCTGTTTTTT
CASSPARTAFQNTGELFF
>NA|TRBJ2-1|NA|TRBV30|13
TGTGCCTGGAGTGTAGGGGGGGGCAATGAGCAGTTCTTC
CAWSVGGGNEQFF
>NA|TRBJ1-1|NA|TRBV7-2|13
TGTGCCAGCACACCCGATCTGGGAACTGAAGCTTTCTTT
CASTPDLGTEAFF
>TRBD2|TRBJ2-1|NA|TRBV6-1|14
TGTGCCAGCTGCATAGCGGGGGGTTACAATGAGCAGTTCTTC
CASCIAGGYNEQFF
>NA|TRBJ2-3|NA|TRBV6-5|14
TGTGCCAGCAGTTACTCGAGTGTCACAGATACGCAGTATTTT
CASSYSSVTDTQYF
>NA|TRBJ2-7|NA|TRBV6-1|16
TGTGCCAGCAGTGAACAGTGGGGCCGGGACCTGATAGAGCAGTACTTC
CASSEQWGRDLIEQYF
>NA|TRBJ1-2|NA|TRBV29-1|12
TGCAGCCCACGTAGAGGGGACGACGGCTACACCTTC
CSPRRGDDGYTF